What follows are 27 T cell receptor beta chains derived from one specimen sequenced in a study of beta chain features in type 1 diabetes. The whole isolated RNA underwent reverse transcription, so sequencing captured expressed TCRB transcripts. The protocol was immunoSEQ multiplex PCR, while the TCRdb copy is restricted to in-frame clones and leaves out a portion. The sample shows about 900,000 clones, about 17% of them seen only once. Sequenced input: naive CD4+ T cells from blood. Receptors were obtained from a young woman in good health.

This clone was counted between two and nine times. The same CDR3 can be traced to other DNA sequences in this sample. The CDR3: CSAGGTYEQYF. For the CDR3, the DNA is TGCAGTGCGGGGGGGACCTACGAGCAGTACTTC. This chain joins TRBV20-1 and TRBJ2-7, with 7 nucleotides matching TRBD2. Germline V gene sequence: CDR1 DFQATT, CDR2 SNEGSKA (reference sequence). The CDR3 is 11 residues long. The V segment lost 6 bases and the J segment 2 bases; nucleotides outside the gene matches: 1.

This clone occurred a few times. The chain recombines TRBV6-5 with TRBJ2-1, with TRBD2 identical over 7 bases. This CDR3 spans 14 amino acids. V lost 7 bases and J lost 9; bases outside the gene matches: 12. The germline V gene has CDR1 MNHEY and CDR2 SVGAGI. CDR3 amino acids: CASTPEPLASEQFF. In nucleotides, the CDR3 is TGTGCCAGCACCCCGGAGCCACTAGCGTCTGAGCAGTTCTTC.

This clone showed up just a few times. The DNA of the CDR3 is TGCGCCAGCAGCTCTGGGACAGGGGGCAAGGATACGCAGTATTTT. Its protein product is CASSSGTGGKDTQYF. V usage is TRBV5-1 and J usage is TRBJ2-3, with 12 bases identical to TRBD1. The CDR3 covers 15 residues. Looked up from germline, CDR1 is SGHRS and CDR2 is YFSETQ. The trim removed 3 bases at V and 6 bases at J, leaving 5 bases unmatched.

This chain uses TRBV7-9 with TRBJ2-1; the D is unclear. The CDR3 sequence is 14 residues long. The V and J ends lost 4 bases and 0 bases respectively, with 7 bases between them. CDR1 is SEHNR and CDR2 is FQNEAQ in the germline V gene (reference sequence). CDR3 DNA: TGTGCCAGCAGCTCCCGAGGCTCCTACAATGAGCAGTTCTTC. The encoded protein is CASSSRGSYNEQFF.

V and J are TRBV10-3 and TRBJ2-7; 14 bases fit TRBD2. Germline CDR1 reads ENHRY; CDR2 reads SYGVKD. There are 16 residues in the CDR3. V gave up 2 bases and J gave up 2 bases; unmatched junction bases: 2. The CDR3 protein is CAISERLAGGTYEQYF. The CDR3 nucleotides are TGTGCCATCAGTGAGCGACTAGCGGGAGGGACCTACGAGCAGTACTTC.

The V gene is TRBV15, the J gene TRBJ2-5, with 8 bases aligning to TRBD2. CDR3 length: 16 amino acids. V was clipped by 4 bases and J by 2 bases; unmatched bases: 9. Germline V CDR1 and CDR2: LNHNV, YYDKDF (reference sequence). CDR3 sequence (DNA): TGTGCCACCAGCACGCGACTAGCGCTCACACAAGAGACCCAGTACTTC. It is translated as CATSTRLALTQETQYF.

This clone has only one observation. The rearrangement uses TRBV2 and TRBJ2-5, with D possibly being TRBD1 or TRBD2 (6 bases each). Germline V gene lookup returns CDR1 SNHLY and CDR2 FYNNEI. V lost 4 bases to trimming and J lost 11 bases, with 20 bases between them. CDR3 length: 14 amino acids. The CDR3, as DNA: TGTGCCAGCAGTGTAACAGGGACCTGGGGGGAGCAGTACTTC. It encodes CASSVTGTWGEQYF.

The chain is built from TRBV4-2 and TRBJ2-3; the match to TRBD2 covers 7 bases. Unmatched junction bases numbered 17, after V lost 1 base and J lost 1 base. The germline gives CDR1 LGHNA, CDR2 YNFKEQ. The CDR3 consists of 20 residues. The chain's CDR3 is CASSQVGLAVGVRGTDTQYF. The CDR3 nucleotides are TGTGCCAGCAGCCAAGTTGGCCTAGCGGTCGGTGTAAGGGGCACAGATACGCAGTATTTT.

The chain links TRBV5-4 to TRBJ2-1, with 9 bases matching TRBD2. Germline CDR1 is SGHNT and CDR2 is YYREEE (reference sequence). The CDR3 runs 15 residues. V lost 1 base, J lost 6 bases, and 5 bases stayed unmatched. CDR3 protein: CASSLSSGTVNEQFF. The CDR3 coding sequence is TGTGCCAGCAGCTTGTCTAGCGGGACAGTCAATGAGCAGTTCTTC.

With regard to this clone: The sample carries other DNA sequences with the same CDR3. The chain recombines TRBV11-2 with TRBJ2-7; D unresolved. Trimming left V 4 bases short and J 3 bases short, with 4 bases between. The CDR3 contains 11 residues. Germline loops: CDR1 SGHAT, CDR2 FQNNGV. The CDR3 bases are TGTGCCAGCAGCTCTCACTACGAGCAGTACTTC. Residues: CASSSHYEQYF.

This clone was seen a handful of times. This rearrangement joins TRBV18 to TRBJ2-1, with D uncertain. The length of the CDR3 is 15 residues. Germline V gene data show CDR1 as KGHSH and CDR2 as LQKENI. Trimming shortened V by 3 bases and J by 0 bases, and 9 bases separated the two germline ends. CDR3: CASSPSESSYNEQFF. CDR3 sequence (DNA): TGTGCCAGCTCACCCTCAGAGAGCTCCTACAATGAGCAGTTCTTC.

J is TRBJ2-5 and V is TRBV7-9; no clear D gene. The germline V and J ends were trimmed by 3 bases and 5 bases, with 4 bases remaining between them. Per germline, CDR1 SEHNR and CDR2 FQNEAQ (reference sequence). CDR3 size: 11 residues. CDR3 nucleotides: TGTGCCAGCAGCTTTGACGAGACCCAGTACTTC. This gives the protein CASSFDETQYF.

The chain employs TRBV7-2 and TRBJ2-2; possibly TRBD2 for D (5 bases). Germline CDR1 is SGHTA and CDR2 is FQGNSA. This CDR3 is built from 15 residues. Trimming removed 3 bases at V and 4 bases at J, with 12 bases between. The CDR3 region is CASSFLPLATGELFF. The CDR3 DNA sequence: TGTGCCAGCAGCTTTCTTCCTCTAGCCACCGGGGAGCTGTTTTTT. Full variable domain (outside the CDR3, taken from reference TRBV7-2 and TRBJ2-2): GAGVSQSPSNKVTEKGKDVELRCDPISGHTALYWYRQSLGQGLEFLIYFQGNSAPDKSGLPSDRFSAERTGGSVSTLTIQRTQQEDSAVYLCASSFLPLATGELFFGEGSRLTVL.

The chain carries TRBV9 and TRBJ1-2; 8 bases fit TRBD1. Germline loops: CDR1 SGDLS, CDR2 YYNGEE. Trimming cost V 3 bases and J 8 bases; bases outside gene matches: 9. CDR3 length: 14 residues. The chain's CDR3 is CASSGRTGFGGYTF. The DNA of the CDR3 is TGTGCCAGCAGCGGCCGGACAGGGTTCGGAGGCTACACCTTC. Supplemented by reference TRBV9 and TRBJ1-2, the full variable domain reads DSGVTQTPKHLITATGQRVTLRCSPRSGDLSVYWYQQSLDQGLQFLIQYYNGEERAKGNILERFSAQQFPDLHSELNLSSLELGDSALYFCASSGRTGFGGYTFGSGTRLTVV.

The rearrangement uses TRBV13 and TRBJ2-5; D is uncertain. The CDR3 sequence is 15 residues long. V was shortened by 1 base and J by 1 base, with 10 bases between the two germline ends. In germline, CDR1 is PRHDT, CDR2 FYEKMQ (reference sequence). This chain's CDR3 is CASSLAGPPQETQYF. The CDR3 region has the DNA TGTGCCAGCAGCTTAGCTGGCCCCCCCCAAGAGACCCAGTACTTC.

This clone was seen only a few times. The chain has TRBV18 and TRBJ2-3; a possible D gene is TRBD2 (5 bases). CDR1 and CDR2 (germline): KGHSH, LQKENI. Trimming removed 2 bases at V and 5 bases at J, with 8 bases between. This CDR3 region has 13 residues. CDR3 region: CASSPTGLDTQYF. The CDR3 nucleotides are TGTGCCAGCTCACCAACGGGATTAGATACGCAGTATTTT.

Only a few counts were recorded for this clone. This sample includes further DNA sequences coding for the same CDR3. The rearrangement joins TRBV7-2 to TRBJ2-7; D is undetermined. This CDR3 has 11 amino acids. Per germline, CDR1 SGHTA and CDR2 FQGNSA. Deletions cut 5 bases from V and 4 bases from J, with 6 bases between. CDR3 bases: TGTGCCAGCAGCCGGGCTTACGAGCAGTACTTC. This encodes CASSRAYEQYF.

As to this clone: This CDR3 is also generated by other DNA sequences in the sample. The rearrangement links TRBV15 to TRBJ1-5, with D perhaps TRBD1 (5 bases). V was trimmed by 3 bases and J by 7 bases, leaving 7 bases between them. This CDR3 spans 12 amino acids. CDR1 is LNHNV and CDR2 is YYDKDF in the germline V gene (reference sequence). Here the CDR3 DNA reads TGTGCCACCAGCAGGGGACGGCAGCCCCAGCATTTT. Translation: CATSRGRQPQHF.

This clone appeared a few times. This chain uses TRBV19 with TRBJ2-7; 7 nucleotides align to TRBD2. This CDR3 is 16 amino acids long. The J segment lost 2 bases and the V segment lost 1 base, leaving 8 bases of the junction unmatched. CDR1 LNHDA and CDR2 SQIVND come from the germline V gene (reference sequence). CDR3 in amino acids: CASSIVYSSGAYEQYF. The DNA of the CDR3 is TGTGCCAGTAGTATAGTTTACTCTAGCGGAGCCTACGAGCAGTACTTC.

This clone was detected a few times. J is TRBJ2-7 and V is TRBV14; unclear D gene. The ends were cut back, 2 bases at V and 9 bases at J, with 14 bases in the middle. The CDR3 covers 13 residues. The germline gives CDR1 SGHDN, CDR2 FVKESK. CDR3 sequence reads: CASSQSSRYGQYF. As DNA, the CDR3 is TGTGCCAGCAGCCAATCTTCCCGTTATGGGCAGTACTTC.

The chain links TRBV28 to TRBJ2-5; 10 bases match TRBD1. The end of the DNA aligns better with TRBJ2-7, so the J call may be wrong. CDR1 is MDHEN and CDR2 is SYDVKM in the germline V gene. The length of the CDR3 is 15 residues. CDR3 sequence reads: CASSAETGGVYEQYF. Here the CDR3 DNA reads TGTGCCAGCAGTGCCGAGACAGGGGGCGTCTACGAGCAGTACTTC.

This clone came up a few times. The sample contains more than one DNA sequence encoding this CDR3. This sequence joins TRBV7-2 and TRBJ2-6; no firm D call. CDR1 SGHTA and CDR2 FQGNSA come from the germline V gene. Trimming cost V 0 bases and J 0 bases, with 3 bases left between them. The CDR3 spans 15 residues. The CDR3 DNA reads TGTGCCAGCAGCTTAGCGAGCTCTGGGGCCAACGTCCTGACTTTC. Amino acid sequence: CASSLASSGANVLTF.

The rearrangement uses TRBV7-3 and TRBJ1-2; D unresolved. V lost 3 bases, J lost 8 bases, and 10 bases lay in between. The CDR3 sequence is 12 residues long. CDR1 is SGHTA and CDR2 is FQGTGA in the germline V gene. In DNA form, the CDR3 reads TGTGCCAGCAGCTTGGCGCAGTGGGGCTACACCTTC. Translated: CASSLAQWGYTF.

This clone was seen more than once but under ten times. The chain combines TRBV5-1 with TRBJ2-7; a possible D gene is TRBD1 (5 bases). The CDR3 has 16 amino acids. V lost 4 bases, J lost 9 bases, and 26 bases lay in between. Germline V gives CDR1 SGHRS, CDR2 YFSETQ. CDR3 residues: CASSPNPRTRNGGQYF. CDR3 nucleotide sequence: TGCGCCAGCAGCCCCAACCCACGGACAAGGAACGGCGGGCAGTACTTC.

This clone was counted only a few times. The chain has TRBV15 and TRBJ2-7, with 15 nucleotides matching TRBD2. V shed 5 bases, J shed 6 bases, and the junction held 5 bases outside the gene matches. Per the germline V gene, CDR1 is LNHNV and CDR2 is YYDKDF (reference sequence). The CDR3 consists of 15 residues. CDR3 nucleotide sequence: TGTGCCACCAGCCGAATGGGACTAGCGGGAGGCGAGCAGTACTTC. Translated, it gives CATSRMGLAGGEQYF.

The chain employs TRBV7-2 and TRBJ1-2; D is uncertain. Trimming took 1 base from V and 4 from J, leaving 10 bases between them. This CDR3 spans 14 amino acids. Germline lookup yields CDR1 SGHTA and CDR2 FQGNSA. The CDR3 DNA is TGTGCCAGCAGCTTAGAAGCAGAGATCTATGGCTACACCTTC. Translating it yields CASSLEAEIYGYTF.

The J gene is TRBJ2-1, the V gene TRBV10-3; tentatively, D is TRBD2 (5 bases). The length of the CDR3 is 13 residues. Germline assignment: CDR1 ENHRY and CDR2 SYGVKD. Trimming removed 0 bases at V and 7 bases at J, with 7 bases between. CDR3 nucleotide sequence: TGTGCCATCAGTGAGTCGAGGGTGAATGAGCAGTTCTTC. Translating it yields CAISESRVNEQFF.